These 24 T cell receptor beta chains came from one sample sequenced in a study of blood T cells in healthy people across ages (dated by TCRdb to about 2015). Receptor amplification or capture employed 5' RACE. Sequencing took place on an Illumina HiSeq 2500. The second PCR ran for roughly 7 to 11 cycles and used a J-beta primer mix along with a sample-barcoded 5' primer. TCRdb reanalyzed the raw reads on its own, using fastp at Q25 for trimming and MiXCR for clone calling, and kept in-frame beta chains. Entries are consolidated by CDR3 protein sequence, retaining the most common genes and DNA. This sample is represented by roughly 2 million distinct CDR3 sequences; around 48% of them were singletons. The ten largest account for 2% to 2.5% of the sample. Source material: blood. These receptors all come from a woman aged 40 to 50 in good health.

This chain connects TRBV4-2 to TRBJ2-7, with D perhaps matching TRBD1 (6 bases). This CDR3 has 16 residues. Germline lookup yields CDR1 LGHNA and CDR2 YNFKEQ. V gave up 1 base and J gave up 5 bases, with 18 bases separating them. Here the CDR3 DNA reads TGTGCCAGCAGCCAAGGGTTCACAGGGATGGTCCACGAGCAGTACTTC. Protein sequence: CASSQGFTGMVHEQYF.

J is TRBJ1-6 and V is TRBV28, with a tentative D call TRBD1 (6 bases). The germline V gene encodes CDR1 MDHEN and CDR2 SYDVKM. V was trimmed by 6 bases and J by 8 bases, leaving 26 bases between them. The CDR3 contains 18 residues. This CDR3 reads CASRSKTNYRDIYSPLHF. The CDR3 nucleotides are TGTGCCAGCAGATCCAAGACGAATTATCGGGACATCTATTCACCCCTCCACTTT.

V gene TRBV28 combines with J gene TRBJ2-5; tentatively, D is TRBD2 (5 bases). Germline V gene sequence: CDR1 MDHEN, CDR2 SYDVKM. This CDR3 has 15 residues. V was shortened by 5 bases and J by 1 base, with 14 bases between the two germline ends. CDR3 nucleotide sequence: TGTGCCAGCAGTCCCCTGACTAACACCCAAGAGACCCAGTACTTC. Residues: CASSPLTNTQETQYF.

The chain combines TRBV6-1 with TRBJ2-7; no clear D gene. From germline, CDR1 is MNHNS and CDR2 SASEGT. CDR3 length: 14 amino acids. The V and J ends lost 3 bases and 6 bases respectively, with 15 bases between them. CDR3 sequence: CASSELNSGSEQYF. For the CDR3, the DNA is TGTGCCAGCAGTGAGTTAAACTCAGGTTCCGAGCAGTACTTC.

This clonotype was seen a handful of times. V gene TRBV7-9 combines with J gene TRBJ2-6, with D possibly matching TRBD2 (7 bases). This CDR3 contains 17 residues. The V and J ends lost 9 bases and 1 base respectively, with 19 bases between them. Germline CDR1 SEHNR, CDR2 FQNEAQ (reference sequence). The CDR3 sequence: CASLMWGGPSGANVLTF. CDR3 in DNA: TGTGCCAGTCTCATGTGGGGGGGCCCGTCTGGGGCCAACGTCCTGACTTTC.

V usage is TRBV3-1 and J usage is TRBJ1-4; D perhaps matches TRBD1 (5 bases). V was trimmed by 1 base and J by 16 bases, leaving 13 bases between them. CDR3 size: 12 residues. CDR1 and CDR2 (germline): LGHDT, YNNKEL (reference sequence). The CDR3 coding sequence is TGTGCCAGCAGCCAAGCATCGGGACCACCGTTTTTT. Translating it yields CASSQASGPPFF. Full variable domain (rest looked up from reference TRBV3-1 and TRBJ1-4): DTAVSQTPKYLVTQMGNDKSIKCEQNLGHDTMYWYKQDSKKFLKIMFSYNNKELIINETVPNRFSPKSPDKAHLNLHINSLELGDSAVYFCASSQASGPPFFGSGTQLSVL.

The V and J genes are TRBV7-3 and TRBJ2-1, with TRBD1 as a possible D gene (5 bases). The CDR3 has 14 amino acids. Germline values: CDR1 SGHTA, CDR2 FQGTGA. Trimming removed 7 bases at V and 10 bases at J, with 20 bases between. CDR3 nucleotide sequence: TGTGCCAGCAAAATTGACAGTACTATCGGAGAGCAGTTCTTC. This translates into CASKIDSTIGEQFF.

The chain employs TRBV29-1 and TRBJ1-6; D gene uncertain. CDR3 size: 14 residues. Trimming pared 5 bases from V and 7 bases from J, leaving 15 bases between. The germline V gene has CDR1 SQVTM and CDR2 ANQGSEA. The CDR3 DNA reads as TGCAGCGTTCAGTTCAGGTCGGGAAATTCACCCCTCCACTTT. It encodes CSVQFRSGNSPLHF.

V is TRBV7-2 and J is TRBJ2-4; D gene unclear. Germline-derived CDR1 and CDR2 are SGHTA and FQGNSA. Trimming stripped 1 base from V and 11 bases from J, with 9 bases between. This CDR3 is 12 amino acids long. CDR3 in amino acids: CASSLELGVQYF. As DNA, the CDR3 is TGTGCCAGCAGCTTAGAGTTAGGAGTTCAGTACTTC.

This chain joins TRBV12-3 or TRBV12-4 and TRBJ2-1; D could derive from TRBD1 or TRBD2 (5 bases each). V was trimmed by 7 bases and J by 6 bases, leaving 19 bases between them. CDR3 size: 15 residues. CDR3 sequence: CASTLSGTPTNEQFF. CDR3 DNA sequence: TGTGCCAGCACCCTCTCCGGGACCCCCACCAATGAGCAGTTCTTC.

The V and J genes are TRBV9 and TRBJ2-1, with TRBD2 identical over 12 bases. The CDR3 runs to 21 residues. Germline lookup yields CDR1 SGDLS and CDR2 YYNGEE. V dropped 4 bases and J dropped 0; count of bases not matched to a gene: 17. CDR3: CASSSRLAGDPAGGSYNEQFF. CDR3 sequence (DNA): TGTGCCAGCAGCTCCCGACTAGCGGGGGATCCAGCGGGGGGCTCCTACAATGAGCAGTTCTTC.

This clonotype was counted between two and nine times. The CDR3 here is CASSSSFRQDGADTQYF. CDR3 bases: TGCGCCAGCAGCTCCTCTTTTCGACAGGATGGGGCAGATACGCAGTATTTT. The V gene is TRBV5-1, the J gene TRBJ2-3; TRBD1 is a possible D gene (6 bases). The CDR3 is made up of 17 amino acids. CDR1 is SGHRS, CDR2 YFSETQ, per germline. Between the trimmed V and J ends, which lost 3 bases and 4 bases, there was a span of 21 bases.

The rearrangement uses TRBV12-5 and TRBJ2-1; no firm D call. Looked up from germline, CDR1 is LGHNT and CDR2 is FRNRAP. V lost 0 bases and J 9 bases, leaving 6 bases between the germline ends. The CDR3 covers 12 residues. CDR3: CASGLVNGEQFF. In DNA, the CDR3 is TGTGCTAGTGGTTTGGTAAACGGTGAGCAGTTCTTC.

Here the CDR3 DNA reads TGCGCCAGCAGCCAAGGTCTGGGCAATCAGCCCCAGCATTTT. Translating it yields CASSQGLGNQPQHF. The J gene is TRBJ1-5, the V gene TRBV4-3; D is unclear. Deletions cut 1 base from V and 2 bases from J, with 6 bases between. There are 14 residues in the CDR3. Germline CDR1 reads LGHNA; CDR2 reads YSLEER.

The CDR3 is CASSQDQWVTVTDTQYF. DNA of the CDR3: TGCGCCAGCAGCCAAGATCAGTGGGTGACAGTAACAGATACGCAGTATTTT. The V gene is TRBV4-1, the J gene TRBJ2-3; TRBD1 is a possible D gene (5 bases). CDR1 and CDR2 from the germline V gene are MGHRA and YSYEKL. The CDR3 extends over 17 amino acids. Deletions cut 0 bases from V and 3 bases from J, with 16 bases between.

The chain has TRBV7-2 and TRBJ2-6; D might be TRBD1 or TRBD2, each matching 5 bases. This CDR3 is 15 amino acids long. Germline values: CDR1 SGHTA, CDR2 FQGNSA. Trimming took off 5 bases at V and 1 base at J, with 9 bases between the two ends. CDR3 nucleotide sequence: TGTGCCAGCAGCGTCAGGGAGTCTGGGGCCAACGTCCTGACTTTC. Amino acids: CASSVRESGANVLTF.

V usage is TRBV5-1 and J usage is TRBJ2-3; 9 bases map to TRBD2. Germline CDR1 and CDR2: SGHRS and YFSETQ. The CDR3 runs to 19 residues. V lost 2 bases to trimming and J lost 1 base; unmatched junction nucleotides: 14. The CDR3: CASSFTGLPQRGGTDTQYF. CDR3 bases: TGCGCCAGCAGCTTTACAGGACTACCCCAGCGGGGGGGCACAGATACGCAGTATTTT.

This chain uses TRBV20-1 with TRBJ2-7, with D unresolved. CDR1 and CDR2 (germline): DFQATT, SNEGSKA (reference sequence). V shed 3 bases and J shed 0 bases, with 15 bases lying between them. This CDR3 spans 15 amino acids. CDR3 residues: CSASDPHKSSYEQYF. Here the CDR3 DNA reads TGCAGTGCTAGTGACCCACACAAAAGCTCCTACGAGCAGTACTTC.

The chain links TRBV5-1 to TRBJ2-4, with D maybe TRBD1 (6 bases). The length of the CDR3 is 13 residues. Deletions cut 7 bases from V and 9 bases from J, with 17 bases between. Germline lookup yields CDR1 SGHRS and CDR2 YFSETQ. CDR3 DNA: TGCGCCAGCGGCTCTTGGGGGCTCGGCATTCAGTACTTC. Translated: CASGSWGLGIQYF.

A few counts support this clonotype. CDR3 DNA: TGCGCCAGCAGCAATTCCCAGAAGACCCAGTACTTC. It encodes CASSNSQKTQYF. The genes are TRBV5-1 and TRBJ2-5, with D unresolved. Germline lookup yields CDR1 SGHRS and CDR2 YFSETQ. CDR3 length: 12 residues. Trimming took 4 bases from V and 6 from J, leaving 10 bases between them.

This clonotype was found a few times. The chain recombines TRBV6-5 with TRBJ1-2; possible D gene TRBD1, 5 bases. The V and J ends lost 5 bases and 7 bases respectively, with 20 bases between them. The CDR3 totals 15 residues. CDR1 is MNHEY and CDR2 is SVGAGI in the germline V gene. The CDR3 coding sequence is TGTGCCAGCAGTAGGGGTGCGTCTCGGGGTCTTGGCTACACCTTC. It encodes CASSRGASRGLGYTF.

The chain is built from TRBV12-3 or TRBV12-4 and TRBJ1-2; 7 bases line up with TRBD1. The junction had 11 bases not matched to a gene; V was cut back by 5 bases and J by 8 bases. The CDR3 is 14 residues long. The CDR3 sequence is CASSVRQGSRGYTF. The CDR3 DNA reads TGTGCCAGCAGTGTAAGACAGGGAAGCCGGGGCTACACCTTC.

The CDR3 DNA reads TGTGCCAGCAGGTTTGGGGCCGTGGGGTCCTACAATGAGCAGTTCTTC. Its translation: CASRFGAVGSYNEQFF. V is TRBV6-2 or TRBV6-3 and J is TRBJ2-1, with D possibly being TRBD1 (5 bases). The V gene's germline CDR1 is MNHEY and CDR2 SVGEGT. The CDR3 has 16 residues. V lost 6 bases and J 1 base, leaving 16 bases between the germline ends.

This clonotype has more than one count but fewer than ten. The chain combines TRBV6-5 with TRBJ2-1; no reliable D call. The germline CDR1 and CDR2 sequences are MNHEY and SVGAGI. Trimming removed 2 bases from V and 9 bases from J, with 8 bases in between. This CDR3 is 12 amino acids long. The CDR3 is CASSYPPAEQFF. CDR3 sequence (DNA): TGTGCCAGCAGTTACCCACCCGCTGAGCAGTTCTTC.